The 10 T cell receptor beta chains below all came from one sample that was sequenced in a study of regulatory T cells in long-lasting Graves disease. Time point in this sample: newly diagnosed GD, antithyroid drugs for less than 3 months. Making the TCR library involved RNA that had been extracted from PBMCs. According to the study, TCR beta libraries were built with iRepertoire HTBI primers and CDR3-region Arm-PCR. One entry per CDR3 protein results from TCRdb running MiXCR on the multiplex PCR reads. The table records 550,000 to 700,000 distinct CDR3 sequences, about 15% of them present only once. The same sample was also used in a study of T cells in Graves' hyperthyroidism and ophthalmopathy.

This specimen was peripheral blood mononuclear cells (PBMCs), taken at new diagnosis, from a patient treated with antithyroid drugs. Receptor source: a man between 18 and 29 years old with Graves disease.

J is TRBJ2-7 and V is TRBV6-1, with TRBD2 identical over 7 bases. V shed 4 bases, J shed 12 bases, and the junction held 9 bases outside the gene matches. Germline CDR1 MNHNS, CDR2 SASEGT. The CDR3 spans 12 residues. The CDR3 region has the DNA TGTGCCAGCAGTGGACGGACTAGTATTCCGTACTTC. Translation: CASSGRTSIPYF.

This clonotype was recorded many times. J is TRBJ2-1 and V is TRBV5-1; D gene unclear. The CDR3 is made up of 13 amino acids. Germline lookup yields CDR1 SGHRS and CDR2 YFSETQ. Trimming removed 0 bases from V and 5 bases from J, with 6 bases in between. DNA of the CDR3: TGCGCCAGCAGCTTGGTTCCGAACAATGAGCAGTTCTTC. Translated, it gives CASSLVPNNEQFF. The full variable domain, its missing parts supplied by reference TRBV5-1 and TRBJ2-1, is KAGVTQTPRYLIKTRGQQVTLSCSPISGHRSVSWYQQTPGQGLQFLFEYFSETQRNKGNFPGRFSGRQFSNSRSEMNVSTLELGDSALYLCASSLVPNNEQFFGPGTRLTVL.

The table lists this clonotype with a few counts. The chain uses TRBV20-1 and TRBJ1-1; D gene uncertain. The V gene's germline CDR1 is DFQATT and CDR2 SNEGSKA (reference sequence). The CDR3 is 13 amino acids. The V end lost 6 bases, the J end lost 5 bases, and 16 bases lay between the germline ends. The CDR3 region has the DNA TGCAGTGCCGCCCGAGAGGGCGGGACTGAAGCTTTCTTT. It translates to CSAAREGGTEAFF.

The CDR3 DNA reads as TGTGCCAGTAGTTCGACTTGGTCTTGGGCCAATGAGCAGTTCTTC. Protein: CASSSTWSWANEQFF. V is TRBV19 and J is TRBJ2-1; no definite D call. Germline V gene data show CDR1 as LNHDA and CDR2 as SQIVND (reference sequence). The CDR3 extends over 15 amino acids. Trimming shortened V by 5 bases and J by 6 bases, and 17 bases separated the two germline ends.

The chain is built from TRBV9 and TRBJ2-1, with D unclear. Germline CDR1 SGDLS, CDR2 YYNGEE. V was clipped by 1 base and J by 7 bases, with 15 bases between them. The CDR3 consists of 15 residues. CDR3 coding DNA: TGTGCCAGCAGCGTAACTCTAGTTTCTCAGAATGAGCAGTTCTTC. Protein sequence: CASSVTLVSQNEQFF.

The rearrangement joins TRBV5-4 to TRBJ1-1; 7 bases are shared with TRBD1. CDR1 and CDR2 (germline): SGHNT, YYREEE (reference sequence). The CDR3 totals 14 residues. The ends lost 3 bases at V and 5 bases at J; junction bases unmatched: 7. The CDR3 bases are TGTGCCAGCAGCTACAGGGGAGGGATGACTGAAGCTTTCTTT. Translation gives CASSYRGGMTEAFF.

This clonotype was observed at least ten times. The chain recombines TRBV12-3 or TRBV12-4 with TRBJ2-7, with 10 bases fitting TRBD2. The trim removed 6 bases at V and 4 bases at J, leaving 6 bases unmatched. The CDR3 sequence is 14 residues long. The CDR3 DNA reads as TGTGCCAGCAGCATTACTAGCGGGGAATACGAGCAGTACTTC. This sequence encodes CASSITSGEYEQYF.

V is TRBV12-3 or TRBV12-4 and J is TRBJ2-5; 9 bases agree with TRBD2. V trimming: 8 bases; J trimming: 5 bases; junction bases outside the gene matches: 9. This CDR3 is 14 amino acids long. CDR3 region: CASGRGRVRETQYF. CDR3 nucleotide sequence: TGTGCCAGCGGGCGCGGGAGGGTAAGGGAGACCCAGTACTTC.

This clonotype appeared a few times. This sequence joins TRBV20-1 and TRBJ2-7, with 7 positions matching TRBD2. From germline, CDR1 is DFQATT and CDR2 SNEGSKA (reference sequence). The CDR3 runs 15 residues. The V gene end was trimmed by 5 bases and the J gene end by 3 bases; junction bases not matched to a gene: 13. The CDR3 sequence: CSAPVASGDIYEQYF. CDR3 sequence (DNA): TGCAGTGCTCCGGTCGCGAGCGGGGATATCTACGAGCAGTACTTC.

In its sample, this clonotype was seen a few times. This chain uses TRBV12-3 or TRBV12-4 with TRBJ1-5; a weak D match, TRBD1 (6 bases). Trimming pared 5 bases from V and 4 bases from J, leaving 15 bases between. CDR3 length equals 15 residues. The CDR3 DNA is TGTGCCAGCAGTGGTGGGTGGACAGAAAATCAGCCCCAGCATTTT. Its translation is CASSGGWTENQPQHF.